This T cell receptor (beta chain) derives from a study of T cell responses to AZD1222 COVID-19 vaccine. TCRdb's table, derived via immunoSEQ multiplex PCR, lists solely in-frame clones and lacks some. The repertoire holds 200,000 to 250,000 clones, with around 94% as singletons. CDR3 length: 14 residues. Trimming stripped 4 bases from V and 3 bases from J, with 12 bases between. The germline V gene has CDR1 MGHRA and CDR2 YSYEKL. The chain joins TRBV4-1 to TRBJ1-2; D is unresolved. Sequenced here: peripheral blood, sampled 28 days after the second dose of the MenACWY control vaccine. The source of this sequence is an adult who received the MenACWY meningococcal vaccine as a control. The CDR3: CASSPVLTYYGYTF. CDR3 coding DNA: TGCGCCAGCAGCCCTGTCCTTACCTACTATGGCTACACCTTC.